The rows below give T cell receptor beta chains drawn from one sample of a study of OX40 agonist ivuxolimab in advanced cancers. Clones were sequenced by immunoSEQ multiplex PCR, and TCRdb holds only the in-frame ones, with some missing. This repertoire shows 65,000 to 80,000 clones, 91% found once; its top ten account for around 0.31%. This specimen consisted of CD4+ or CD8+ T cells sorted from blood, obtained in a trial of the OX40 agonist ivuxolimab. These receptors originate from an adult with an advanced solid tumor such as melanoma, head and neck, liver or kidney cancer. Both conserved end residues are part of each CDR3. D genes are given only for firm matches. For some rows the clone size is stated as once, few or many, or as a class when expanded; others skip it.

j_gene | abundance | d_gene | v_gene | CDR3nt | CDR3aa
TRBJ2-2 | NA | NA | TRBV6-1 | TGTGCCAGCAAAGGCACAACGAACACCGGGGAGCTGTTTTTT | CASKGTTNTGELFF
TRBJ1-2 | NA | NA | TRBV11-3 | TGTGCCAGCAGCTTACAGCTCTATGGCTACACCTTC | CASSLQLYGYTF
TRBJ1-2 | NA | NA | TRBV25-1 | TGTGCCAGCAGTGAAGAGGGGTGGGACTATGGCTACACCTTC | CASSEEGWDYGYTF
TRBJ2-1 | NA | NA | TRBV9 | TGTGCCAGCAGCGTAGAAGGCATTAGGTCCTACAATGAGCAGTTCTTC | CASSVEGIRSYNEQFF
TRBJ2-1 | NA | TRBD1 | TRBV5-1 | TGCGCCAGCACCACAGGGGTGGACTCCTACAATGAGCAGTTCTTC | CASTTGVDSYNEQFF
TRBJ1-1 | NA | NA | TRBV19 | TGTGCCAGTAGTCCCGGGCAGGGCGGATTCTTGAACACTGAAGCTTTCTTT | CASSPGQGGFLNTEAFF
TRBJ2-1 | NA | NA | TRBV14 | TGTGCCAGCAGCCAAGATCGGCCGGGAGCTTCGGCGCAGTTCTTC | CASSQDRPGASAQFF
TRBJ1-1 | medium-sized | TRBD1 | TRBV19 | TGTGCCAGTAGGGACAGGGGCCTGGGAGCTTTCTTT | CASRDRGLGAFF
TRBJ2-7 | NA | NA | TRBV30 | TGTGCCTGGAGTGAGGGCACAGGGAGAGGGGAGCAGTACTTC | CAWSEGTGRGEQYF
TRBJ2-1 | NA | NA | TRBV5-3 | TGTGCCAGAAGCTTGTATCGCTTTGGCAAGGCCCATCACTACAATGAGCAGTTCTTC | CARSLYRFGKAHHYNEQFF
TRBJ1-5 | NA | TRBD1 | TRBV27 | TGTGCCAGCAGTCTTACGACAGGGAGCAATCAGCCCCAGCATTTT | CASSLTTGSNQPQHF
TRBJ1-5 | NA | TRBD1 | TRBV6-1 | TGTGCCAGCAGCCCCGGACAGGGGAATCAGCCCCAGCATTTT | CASSPGQGNQPQHF
TRBJ2-3 | NA | TRBD1 | TRBV6-1 | TGTGCCAGCAGTGCCCACAGGGGGCTAGTCACAGATACGCAGTATTTT | CASSAHRGLVTDTQYF
TRBJ2-1 | NA | NA | TRBV2 | TGTGCCAGCGGGGGCGGGACCACTCCCTACAATGAGCAGTTCTTC | CASGGGTTPYNEQFF
TRBJ1-2 | NA | TRBD1 | TRBV9 | TGTGCCAGCAGCGTAGAATCAGGGGGAGATGGCTACACCTTC | CASSVESGGDGYTF
TRBJ2-5 | NA | TRBD2 | TRBV6-1 | TGTGCCAGCAGTGAAGCGACTAGCGGGAGATCGGGTGGCCAAGAGACCCAGTACTTC | CASSEATSGRSGGQETQYF
TRBJ1-2 | NA | TRBD1 | TRBV6-1 | TGTGCCAGCAGAAACGGAGACAGGGACACGGGAGGCTACACCTTC | CASRNGDRDTGGYTF
TRBJ2-7 | NA | TRBD1 | TRBV29-1 | TGCAGCGGTCAGGTTAGGGGGCCAGGGATCACCTACGAGCAGTACTTC | CSGQVRGPGITYEQYF
TRBJ2-7 | once | NA | TRBV20-1 | TGCAGTGCTAGAGTGATTAACGAGCAGTACTTC | CSARVINEQYF
TRBJ1-2 | NA | NA | TRBV4-1 | TGCGCCAGCAGCCAAGAGCCAGGCTATGGCTACACCTTC | CASSQEPGYGYTF
TRBJ2-7 | NA | NA | TRBV4-1 | TGCGCCAGCAGCCCCCACACCTCCGAGACTAGCGAGCAGTACTTC | CASSPHTSETSEQYF
TRBJ2-7 | NA | NA | TRBV10-3 | TGTGCCATCAGTCAACAGGGACACGAGCAGTACTTC | CAISQQGHEQYF
TRBJ1-1 | NA | NA | TRBV5-4 | TGTGCCAGCAGCTTGGTGGATTTCGCTGAAGCTTTCTTT | CASSLVDFAEAFF
TRBJ1-5 | NA | NA | TRBV7-9 | TGTGCCAGCAGCTTAGACGCAGGGGCGAATCAGCCCCAGCATTTT | CASSLDAGANQPQHF
TRBJ1-2 | NA | TRBD1 | TRBV23-1 | TGCGCCAGCAGTCTCGCGGGACAGCCCGACTATGGCTACACCTTC | CASSLAGQPDYGYTF
TRBJ1-2 | NA | NA | TRBV2 | TGTGCCAGCAGTGTCGTCAGGGTAGGGGAGGATGGCTACACCTTC | CASSVVRVGEDGYTF
TRBJ2-7 | NA | NA | TRBV11-2 | TGTGCCAGCAGCTTAGATTTGGTAGGCGACGGATACTACGAGCAGTACTTC | CASSLDLVGDGYYEQYF
TRBJ1-3 | NA | NA | TRBV9 | TGTGCCAGCAGCGAGGGCCCTGTGGGGCGGGCTGGAAACACCATATATTTT | CASSEGPVGRAGNTIYF
TRBJ1-1 | NA | NA | TRBV11-3 | TGTGCCAGCAGCTCACGACAGGAAGGTGAAGCTTTCTTT | CASSSRQEGEAFF
TRBJ1-4 | NA | NA | TRBV30 | TGTGCCTGGGGACGGCTTGAGGATGAAAAACTGTTTTTT | CAWGRLEDEKLFF
TRBJ2-4 | few | NA | TRBV27 | TGTGCCAGCAGTTTTTCCCCGCGGGGAGCCAAAAACATTCAGTACTTC | CASSFSPRGAKNIQYF
TRBJ1-1 | NA | NA | TRBV14 | TGTGCCAGCAGCCAAGGGTGGGAGGACGGGACTGAAGCTTTCTTT | CASSQGWEDGTEAFF
TRBJ2-2 | NA | TRBD2 | TRBV7-8 | TGTGCCAGCAGCTCACCAGGACTAGTGGCCAACACCGGGGAGCTGTTTTTT | CASSSPGLVANTGELFF
TRBJ2-1 | once | NA | TRBV20-1 | TGCAGCTGGAGAGGGGGCAATGAGCAGTTCTTC | CSWRGGNEQFF
TRBJ2-3 | once | TRBD2 | TRBV19 | TGTGCCAGTAGCGAGGGACTAGCAGCAATTCCTCCTCAATCGAGCACAGATACGCAGTATTTT | CASSEGLAAIPPQSSTDTQYF
TRBJ2-1 | few | TRBD1 | TRBV7-2 | TGTGCCAGCAGCTTTCAAGGACAGGGAAAAGGGAATGAGCAGTTCTTC | CASSFQGQGKGNEQFF
TRBJ1-1 | NA | NA | TRBV11-2 | TGTGCCAGCAGCCCTAGAGGGGGAAGAAGAACTGAAGCTTTCTTT | CASSPRGGRRTEAFF
TRBJ1-1 | NA | NA | TRBV7-2 | TGTGCCAGCAGCTTATCTGGGGGGGTGAACACTGAAGCTTTCTTT | CASSLSGGVNTEAFF
TRBJ2-7 | NA | NA | TRBV25-1 | TGTGCCAGCAGTGGATCTGGGGGACTCCAGGGCCACGAGCAGTACTTC | CASSGSGGLQGHEQYF
TRBJ2-5 | NA | NA | TRBV25-1 | TGTGCCAGCAGTGAACTGGGGGGAGAGACCCAGTACTTC | CASSELGGETQYF
TRBJ1-1 | NA | NA | TRBV19 | TGTGCCAGTAGTATAGTGGACAAGAACACTGAAGCTTTCTTT | CASSIVDKNTEAFF
TRBJ2-3 | NA | TRBD2 | TRBV27 | TGTGCCAGATCCGCGGGGGGAACAGATACGCAGTATTTT | CARSAGGTDTQYF
TRBJ1-5 | NA | NA | TRBV28 | TGTGCCAGCAGTCCGCAGGATTTACGGTTACGGGGTAGCAATCAGCCCCAGCATTTT | CASSPQDLRLRGSNQPQHF
TRBJ2-7 | NA | NA | TRBV19 | TGTGCCAGTAGAGACCGGGACGACTTTGGCGAGCAGTACTTC | CASRDRDDFGEQYF
TRBJ1-2 | NA | TRBD1 | TRBV18 | TGTGCCAGCTCACCGGGACAGCAATTCGGGGGCTACACCTTC | CASSPGQQFGGYTF
TRBJ1-3 | NA | TRBD1 | TRBV28 | TGTGCCAGCAGACCCGGGACAGGGCACGGAAACACCATATATTTT | CASRPGTGHGNTIYF
TRBJ1-2 | NA | NA | TRBV5-4 | TGTGCCAGACTACAACTTTACTATGGCTACACCTTC | CARLQLYYGYTF
TRBJ2-1 | NA | NA | TRBV21-1 | TGTGCCAGCAGCACGACTAGCGGGAGAAGTGTGGATGAGCAGTTCTTC | CASSTTSGRSVDEQFF
TRBJ2-1 | NA | TRBD2 | TRBV10-2 | TGCGCCAGCAATTTGGCGGGAGGAGGGAATGAGCAGTTCTTC | CASNLAGGGNEQFF
TRBJ2-5 | NA | NA | TRBV2 | TGTGCCAGCAGGGGGACTTATTTCAAACAAGAGACCCAGTACTTC | CASRGTYFKQETQYF
TRBJ2-7 | NA | NA | TRBV6-7 | TGTGCCAGCAGGTTAGAGGGGGGGGATTACTCCTACGAGCAGTACTTC | CASRLEGGDYSYEQYF
TRBJ2-3 | NA | TRBD2 | TRBV7-2 | TGTGCCAGCAGCTTATGGGGGACTAGCGGCACAGATACGCAGTATTTT | CASSLWGTSGTDTQYF